This T cell receptor (beta chain) is drawn from a study of OX40 agonist ivuxolimab in advanced cancers. Study-wide background: Given to patients was ivuxolimab, an agonistic anti-OX40 (CD134) antibody. Patients in the trial were receiving intravenous ivuxolimab every 2 weeks, at doses of 0.01 to 10 mg/kg.

About this clone itself: The antigen remains undetermined.

Findings and caveats of the study: People who partly responded at 0.1-3.0 mg/kg had some of the least clonal expansion seen.

The V gene's germline CDR1 is SGHTS and CDR2 YDEGEE. The germline V and J ends were trimmed by 3 bases and 11 bases, with 11 bases remaining between them. The CDR3 is 11 residues long. Sequenced by immunoSEQ multiplex PCR; TCRdb stores in-frame clones only, minus some. The sample has around 74,000 clones, about 92% seen once; the top ten hold roughly 0.56%. Sequencing was performed on CD4+ or CD8+ T cells sorted from blood, taken in a trial of the OX40 agonist ivuxolimab. The J gene is TRBJ1-1, the V gene TRBV5-8; tentative D call: TRBD1 (6 bases). The source is an adult with an advanced solid tumor such as melanoma, head and neck, liver or kidney cancer. The DNA of the CDR3 is TGTGCCAGCAGCTCTTACAGGGAGGCTTTCTTT. It yields the protein CASSSYREAFF.